One sample yielded the 26 T cell receptor beta chains listed below, sequenced in a study of T cells after posttransplantation cyclophosphamide. Cells defined as naive were viable CD3+CD4+ or CD3+CD8+ and CCR7+CD45RA+CD45RO-CD95-CD27+CD28+. Assay used: immunoSEQ multiplex PCR; TCRdb lists only in-frame clones, some missing. The sample lists about 20,000 clones, 95% to 98% occurring once. Sequencing was done on a sample of naive CD4+ T cells sorted from PBMCs. The receptors originated from a man between 40 and 49 years old in good health, CMV-negative, and a related stem cell transplant donor.

This sequence joins TRBV7-9 and TRBJ1-4, with D possibly TRBD1 on 5 matching bases. This CDR3 has 16 residues. CDR1 and CDR2 (germline): SEHNR, FQNEAQ (reference sequence). Trimming pared 5 bases from V and 2 bases from J, leaving 15 bases between. The CDR3 region is CASSLAGTATNEKLFF. The DNA for the CDR3 is TGTGCCAGCAGCCTCGCGGGGACGGCGACTAATGAAAAACTGTTTTTT.

The chain uses TRBV5-1 and TRBJ2-7; 11 nucleotides line up with TRBD1. Germline CDR1 reads SGHRS; CDR2 reads YFSETQ. CDR3 size: 14 residues. Trimming removed 6 bases from V and 5 bases from J; junction bases left unmatched: 7. The CDR3 nucleotides are TGCGCCAGCAACACCGGGACAGGGGGAGACGAGCAGTACTTC. This codes for CASNTGTGGDEQYF.

V usage is TRBV29-1 and J usage is TRBJ2-7; TRBD2 matches 12 bases. This CDR3 region has 15 residues. The germline CDR1 and CDR2 sequences are SQVTM and ANQGSEA. Losses at the gene ends were 5 bases for V and 1 base for J; bases not matched to a gene: 6. This CDR3 is CSVRLAGVRSYEQYF. In DNA form, the CDR3 reads TGCAGCGTTCGACTAGCGGGAGTCCGATCCTACGAGCAGTACTTC.

J is TRBJ1-1 and V is TRBV5-1; D gene ambiguous. The V end lost 0 bases, the J end lost 5 bases, and 11 bases lay between the germline ends. The germline V gene encodes CDR1 SGHRS and CDR2 YFSETQ. This CDR3 is 14 amino acids long. The DNA of the CDR3 is TGCGCCAGCAGCTTGGGCAGGCCCGATACTGAAGCTTTCTTT. As protein: CASSLGRPDTEAFF.

The rearrangement joins TRBV10-3 to TRBJ2-1; D is unresolved. The CDR3 contains 13 residues. Looked up from germline, CDR1 is ENHRY and CDR2 is SYGVKD. Between the trimmed V and J ends, which lost 8 bases and 2 bases, there was a span of 10 bases. CDR3 loop: CAIGPETYNEQFF. CDR3 DNA sequence: TGTGCCATCGGGCCAGAGACCTACAATGAGCAGTTCTTC.

This rearrangement joins TRBV7-6 to TRBJ2-5, with 7 bases aligning to TRBD1. CDR1 and CDR2 from the germline V gene are SGHVS and FNYEAQ. V trimming: 7 bases; J trimming: 5 bases; junction bases outside the gene matches: 7. This CDR3 is 13 amino acids long. The CDR3: CASTKDREETQYF. CDR3 nucleotide sequence: TGTGCCAGCACCAAAGACAGGGAGGAGACCCAGTACTTC.

CDR3 bases: TGTGCCAGCTCACCAGCGAGCAATACACAGCAAGAGACCCAGTACTTC. The encoded protein is CASSPASNTQQETQYF. The rearrangement joins TRBV18 to TRBJ2-5; D not certain. This CDR3 is built from 16 residues. Germline-derived CDR1 and CDR2 are KGHSH and LQKENI. The germline V and J ends were trimmed by 2 bases and 2 bases, with 15 bases remaining between them.

V is TRBV9 and J is TRBJ2-7; TRBD2 matches at 14 bases. The trim removed 4 bases at V and 3 bases at J, leaving 9 bases unmatched. The germline V gene encodes CDR1 SGDLS and CDR2 YYNGEE. The CDR3 totals 17 residues. CDR3 coding DNA: TGTGCCAGCAGCTCGGGACTAGCGGGAGCCGTTGTCTACGAGCAGTACTTC. Translating gives CASSSGLAGAVVYEQYF.

The rearrangement joins TRBV4-2 to TRBJ2-3; 8 bases match TRBD2. The CDR3 totals 18 residues. The germline V gene encodes CDR1 LGHNA and CDR2 YNFKEQ. J lost 5 bases, V lost 0 bases, and 13 bases had no gene match. The DNA for the CDR3 is TGTGCCAGCAGCCAAGATCAGGGGAACGGGAGGGCCATAGATACGCAGTATTTT. Its protein product is CASSQDQGNGRAIDTQYF.

The chain couples TRBV4-3 to TRBJ2-3, with D unresolved. The CDR3 is 13 residues long. Germline values: CDR1 LGHNA, CDR2 YSLEER. V was trimmed by 1 base and J by 3 bases, leaving 5 bases between them. The CDR3 loop reads CASSQAYTDTQYF. CDR3 sequence (DNA): TGCGCCAGCAGCCAAGCCTATACAGATACGCAGTATTTT.

V usage is TRBV5-6 and J usage is TRBJ2-5, with 8 bases aligning to TRBD2. The J call could be wrong; TRBJ2-7 is a better fit for the DNA end. The CDR3 is 16 amino acids. CDR1 is SGHDT and CDR2 is YYEEEE in the germline V gene. Here the CDR3 DNA reads TGTGCCAGCAGCTCCCACCGGAGCGGGAGTCGCTACGAGCAGTACTTC. This gives the protein CASSSHRSGSRYEQYF.

J is TRBJ2-3 and V is TRBV5-4; 7 bases align to TRBD1. The V segment lost 4 bases and the J segment 2 bases; nucleotides outside the gene matches: 1. Per germline, CDR1 SGHNT and CDR2 YYREEE (reference sequence). This CDR3 comprises 13 residues. Written as DNA, the CDR3 is TGTGCCAGCAGCGAGGGGGCCACAGATACGCAGTATTTT. This gives the protein CASSEGATDTQYF.

V usage is TRBV4-1 and J usage is TRBJ2-5; the D is unclear. V gave up 0 bases and J gave up 2 bases, with 10 bases separating them. The CDR3 sequence is 15 residues long. CDR1 is MGHRA and CDR2 is YSYEKL in the germline V gene. Here the CDR3 reads CASSQEIRRQETQYF. The CDR3 DNA reads TGCGCCAGCAGCCAAGAAATTAGGCGGCAAGAGACCCAGTACTTC.

The chain joins TRBV28 to TRBJ2-2, with 8 bases fitting TRBD2. Germline values: CDR1 MDHEN, CDR2 SYDVKM. The junction had 11 bases not matched to a gene; V was cut back by 6 bases and J by 5 bases. This CDR3 region has 16 residues. CDR3 sequence reads: CASRAPSGSGTGELFF. CDR3 DNA sequence: TGTGCCAGCAGGGCTCCGAGCGGGAGCGGAACCGGGGAGCTGTTTTTT.

This chain connects TRBV30 to TRBJ2-5, with 9 positions matching TRBD2. This CDR3 is built from 17 residues. Trimming took 2 bases from V and 5 from J; bases not matched to a gene: 15. Germline V gene sequence: CDR1 GTSNPN, CDR2 SVGIG (reference sequence). The CDR3 bases are TGTGCCTGGAGTATCGGCGGGAGGGCCGTTAGGGTGGAGACCCAGTACTTC. It is translated as CAWSIGGRAVRVETQYF.

The V call is TRBV28, the J call TRBJ1-6; D ambiguous. The CDR3 contains 12 residues. CDR1 MDHEN and CDR2 SYDVKM come from the germline V gene. The ends were cut back, 7 bases at V and 9 bases at J, with 10 bases in the middle. This CDR3 is CASTVGGSPLHF. CDR3 in DNA: TGTGCCAGCACGGTCGGTGGTTCACCCCTCCACTTT.

The chain employs TRBV30 and TRBJ2-7, with TRBD1 matching over 8 bases. V lost 3 bases and J lost 5; bases outside the gene matches: 9. Germline V gene sequence: CDR1 GTSNPN, CDR2 SVGIG (reference sequence). The CDR3 covers 14 residues. In DNA form, the CDR3 reads TGTGCCTGGAGCCTTGACAGGGGTACCCACGAGCAGTACTTC. As protein: CAWSLDRGTHEQYF. Together with reference TRBV30 and TRBJ2-7, the CDR3 gives the full variable domain: SQTIHQWPATLVQPVGSPLSLECTVEGTSNPNLYWYRQAAGRGLQLLFYSVGIGQISSEVPQNLSASRPQDRQFILSSKKLLLSDSGFYLCAWSLDRGTHEQYFGPGTRLTVT.

V usage is TRBV9 and J usage is TRBJ2-7; 9 bases line up with TRBD1. Germline CDR1 is SGDLS and CDR2 is YYNGEE. V trimming: 1 base; J trimming: 6 bases; junction bases outside the gene matches: 11. The CDR3 totals 16 residues. CDR3 in amino acids: CASSVRPQGAGSEQYF. The CDR3 DNA follows: TGTGCCAGCAGCGTAAGGCCACAGGGGGCAGGGAGCGAGCAGTACTTC.

This chain links TRBV18 with TRBJ2-2; possible D gene TRBD2, 5 bases. V lost 3 bases and J 5 bases, leaving 10 bases between the germline ends. The CDR3 has 14 residues. Germline V lookup: CDR1 KGHSH, CDR2 LQKENI. CDR3 DNA sequence: TGTGCCAGCTCACCCCCAGGCGGGACCGGGGAGCTGTTTTTT. The encoded protein is CASSPPGGTGELFF.

The rearrangement links TRBV18 to TRBJ1-3; D is possibly TRBD1 (6 bases). Trimming took 10 bases from V and 4 from J, leaving 14 bases between them. The CDR3 runs to 13 residues. In germline, CDR1 is KGHSH, CDR2 LQKENI. The CDR3 DNA reads as TGTGCCACCGGAACAGGGTCAGGAAACACCATATATTTT. It is translated as CATGTGSGNTIYF.

This sequence joins TRBV20-1 and TRBJ2-7; possibly TRBD2 for D (5 bases). Trimming pared 7 bases from V and 2 bases from J, leaving 9 bases between. The CDR3 is 11 amino acids. From germline, CDR1 is DFQATT and CDR2 SNEGSKA (reference sequence). The CDR3 sequence is CSVEGTYEQYF. The DNA of the CDR3 is TGCAGTGTCGAGGGAACCTACGAGCAGTACTTC.

The chain has TRBV25-1 and TRBJ2-2; the match to TRBD1 covers 9 bases. V shed 3 bases and J 7 bases; nucleotides not matched to a gene: 9. There are 16 residues in the CDR3. Germline CDR1 reads MGHDK; CDR2 reads SYGVNS. The CDR3 DNA is TGTGCCAGCAGTGACGGGGACAGGGTGGTTGGCGGGGAGCTGTTTTTT. Protein sequence: CASSDGDRVVGGELFF. Full variable domain (rest looked up from reference TRBV25-1 and TRBJ2-2): EADIYQTPRYLVIGTGKKITLECSQTMGHDKMYWYQQDPGMELHLIHYSYGVNSTEKGDLSSESTVSRIRTEHFPLTLESARPSHTSQYLCASSDGDRVVGGELFFGEGSRLTVL.

V is TRBV7-9 and J is TRBJ2-5, with 8 bases that match TRBD1. The DNA end is a closer match to TRBJ2-7, so the J assignment may be wrong. The CDR3 is 14 residues long. Germline values: CDR1 SEHNR, CDR2 FQNEAQ (reference sequence). CDR3: CASSSTGASYEQYF. CDR3 DNA: TGTGCCAGCAGCTCGACAGGGGCGTCCTACGAGCAGTACTTC.

This sequence joins TRBV5-1 and TRBJ2-1; 7 positions agree with TRBD2. Trimming took 0 bases from V and 10 from J; bases not matched to a gene: 10. Germline-derived CDR1 and CDR2 are SGHRS and YFSETQ. The CDR3 has 15 residues. The DNA for the CDR3 is TGCGCCAGCAGCTTGGAGACTAGCTCCGATTCCGAGCAGTTCTTC. As protein: CASSLETSSDSEQFF.

The V gene is TRBV2, the J gene TRBJ2-6; TRBD2 agrees at 7 bases. After removal of 11 bases from V and 2 bases from J, the junction contained 6 bases not matched to a gene. This CDR3 has 14 residues. Per germline, CDR1 SNHLY and CDR2 FYNNEI. CDR3 in amino acids: CAGGGTAGANVLTF. DNA of the CDR3: TGTGCCGGGGGGGGGACCGCTGGGGCCAACGTCCTGACTTTC.

The rearrangement uses TRBV5-1 and TRBJ2-3; 9 bases match TRBD2. V lost 4 bases to trimming and J lost 4 bases; unmatched junction nucleotides: 16. CDR3 length: 18 residues. Germline V gives CDR1 SGHRS, CDR2 YFSETQ. The CDR3 spells CASSQWAGGPGGPDTQYF. Here the CDR3 DNA reads TGCGCCAGCAGCCAATGGGCGGGAGGGCCGGGCGGGCCAGATACGCAGTATTTT.